The 28 T cell receptor beta chains given below trace back to one sample, sequenced in a study of vaccination and CD4 T cells after COVID-19. For these TCRs, the target antigens are not known. Specified treatment: roughly 10-day PBMC culture with coronavirus spike peptide pools or control peptides (ViraFEST assay). These CD4+ T cells came from an unexposed donor, sampled before the COVID-19 pandemic (2011-2018). Sequence data for DNA of cultured CD4+ T cells were generated by the Oncomine TCR Beta short-read assay. TCRdb redid the calling of the PCR reads with MiXCR, one entry per CDR3 protein. The table includes thousands of distinct CDR3 sequences, more than 35% detected once. Sequences were obtained from CD4+ T cells from blood, cultured in vitro. Source of these receptors: a human donor in good health.

This clonotype was observed once. The chain combines TRBV6-1 with TRBJ2-7, with D uncertain. This CDR3 contains 15 residues. Germline lookup yields CDR1 MNHNS and CDR2 SASEGT. V was trimmed by 2 bases and J by 3 bases, leaving 14 bases between them. The CDR3 coding sequence is TGTGCCAGCAGTGAACAGTCAGGTTTAAGCTACGAGCAGTACTTC. The encoded protein is CASSEQSGLSYEQYF.

The chain couples TRBV7-9 to TRBJ2-6; a weak D match, TRBD1 (5 bases). The CDR3 spans 18 residues. The germline gives CDR1 SEHNR, CDR2 FQNEAQ (reference sequence). The V end lost 5 bases, the J end lost 0 bases, and 17 bases lay between the germline ends. Here the CDR3 DNA reads TGTGCCAGCAGCCGGCTAGGGGTATTTGGCTCTGGGGCCAACGTCCTGACTTTC. Translated: CASSRLGVFGSGANVLTF.

The rearrangement joins TRBV10-1 to TRBJ2-7, with a possible D match to TRBD2 (7 bases). Germline CDR1 is WNHNN and CDR2 is SYGVQD (reference sequence). The CDR3 spans 14 residues. Trimming removed 8 bases at V and 1 base at J, with 15 bases between. The CDR3 is CASGPGGESYEQYF. The CDR3 nucleotides read TGCGCCAGCGGTCCGGGGGGCGAGTCCTACGAGCAGTACTTC.

The chain employs TRBV12-3 or TRBV12-4 and TRBJ1-5; D is possibly TRBD1 (5 bases). This CDR3 contains 12 residues. V lost 2 bases and J 11 bases, leaving 10 bases between the germline ends. CDR3 protein: CASSLQGLTQHF. As DNA, the CDR3 is TGTGCCAGCAGTTTACAGGGCCTGACCCAGCATTTT.

The chain is built from TRBV5-1 and TRBJ2-7; D unclear. CDR1 and CDR2 from the germline V gene are SGHRS and YFSETQ. This CDR3 spans 14 amino acids. In DNA form, the CDR3 reads TGCGTCAGTGCAGGAGCGATTGGGGTCAACGAGCAGTACTTC. Translated: CVSAGAIGVNEQYF.

This clonotype was found a few times. The chain combines TRBV20-1 with TRBJ1-2, with unresolved D. Germline CDR1 is DFQATT and CDR2 is SNEGSKA (reference sequence). With 3 bases removed from V and 4 bases from J, the gap between germline ends came to 9 bases. This CDR3 spans 12 amino acids. The CDR3 protein is CSASRLGYGYTF. The CDR3 bases are TGCAGTGCTAGTCGACTGGGCTATGGCTACACCTTC.

The chain uses TRBV20-1 and TRBJ1-5, with D possibly matching TRBD1 (6 bases). Germline V CDR1 and CDR2: DFQATT, SNEGSKA (reference sequence). V gave up 5 bases and J gave up 4 bases, with 12 bases separating them. The CDR3 is 13 amino acids. The chain's CDR3 is CSARTGTNQPQHF. The DNA of the CDR3 is TGCAGTGCTCGGACGGGGACAAATCAGCCCCAGCATTTT.

The J gene is TRBJ1-1, the V gene TRBV11-2; no reliable D call. The V and J ends lost 10 bases and 5 bases respectively, with 17 bases between them. The germline CDR1 and CDR2 sequences are SGHAT and FQNNGV. The CDR3 sequence is 13 residues long. CDR3 residues: CANSALGMTEAFF. CDR3 nucleotide sequence: TGTGCCAACTCCGCCTTGGGAATGACTGAAGCTTTCTTT.

This chain links TRBV7-9 with TRBJ1-1, with D maybe TRBD1 (5 bases). The CDR3 is 14 residues long. Per germline, CDR1 SEHNR and CDR2 FQNEAQ (reference sequence). V lost 3 bases and J 1 base, leaving 9 bases between the germline ends. The CDR3 protein is CASSLPRGNTEAFF. The CDR3 DNA reads TGTGCCAGCAGCTTGCCGAGGGGGAACACTGAAGCTTTCTTT.

In this sample, this clonotype turned up a few times. J is TRBJ2-3 and V is TRBV7-9; perhaps TRBD2 as D (6 bases). The CDR3 contains 15 residues. Germline CDR1 is SEHNR and CDR2 is FQNEAQ (reference sequence). The V gene lost 2 bases and the J gene lost 0 bases, with 9 bases spanning the gap. DNA for the CDR3: TGTGCCAGCAGCTTAACTGGGGGGAGCACAGATACGCAGTATTTT. Amino acid sequence: CASSLTGGSTDTQYF.

This clonotype was counted a few times. The CDR3 sequence is CASSRFPGRENSPLHF. CDR3 bases: TGCGCCAGCAGTCGGTTTCCGGGACGGGAGAATTCACCCCTCCACTTT. This chain connects TRBV23-1 to TRBJ1-6; a weak D match, TRBD1 (5 bases). TRBV23-1 is annotated as an ORF whose role is uncertain. Trimming left V 4 bases short and J 7 bases short, with 17 bases between. The CDR3 spans 16 residues.

This chain joins TRBV20-1 and TRBJ1-1; D is possibly TRBD1 (6 bases). Germline loops: CDR1 DFQATT, CDR2 SNEGSKA (reference sequence). CDR3 length equals 13 residues. Deletions cut 6 bases from V and 1 base from J, with 12 bases between. CDR3 DNA: TGCAGTGCGACGGGACACTCGAACACTGAAGCTTTCTTT. Its translation: CSATGHSNTEAFF.

Remarks on this clonotype: The junction shows a germline mismatch at one end, possibly a read error. V usage is TRBV27 and J usage is TRBJ1-5; D gene uncertain. Per the germline V gene, CDR1 is MNHEY and CDR2 is SMNVEV (reference sequence). The CDR3 extends over 15 amino acids. This CDR3 reads CACSPDIGLTEPQHF. The CDR3 DNA reads TGTGCCTGCAGTCCGGATATCGGGCTGACGGAGCCCCAGCATTTT.

The V gene is TRBV2, the J gene TRBJ2-7; D is unclear. Between the trimmed V and J ends, which lost 3 bases and 6 bases, there was a span of 12 bases. Germline V gives CDR1 SNHLY, CDR2 FYNNEI. The CDR3 length is 13 residues. CDR3 protein: CASSEPHSSEQYF. The CDR3 bases are TGTGCCAGCAGTGAGCCCCACTCGTCCGAGCAGTACTTC.

This clonotype was detected a few times. The J gene is TRBJ1-1, the V gene TRBV6-5, with D possibly matching TRBD1 (6 bases). Germline CDR1 is MNHEY and CDR2 is SVGAGI. This CDR3 is 13 amino acids long. Trimming removed 4 bases at V and 8 bases at J, with 14 bases between. CDR3 DNA: TGTGCCAGCAGTTTAGGACAGAGACTAGAAGCTTTCTTT. Translating gives CASSLGQRLEAFF.

There are a few counts of this clonotype. The J gene is TRBJ1-2, the V gene TRBV14, with unresolved D. Germline assignment: CDR1 SGHDN and CDR2 FVKESK. V lost 1 base, J lost 7 bases, and 10 bases lay in between. The CDR3 extends over 13 amino acids. The CDR3 reads CASSQVQSRGYTF. The DNA of the CDR3 is TGTGCCAGCAGCCAAGTACAGTCTCGTGGCTACACCTTC.

The chain couples TRBV5-1 to TRBJ2-5; 10 bases line up with TRBD2. The V segment lost 2 bases and the J segment 5 bases; nucleotides outside the gene matches: 9. This CDR3 contains 16 residues. CDR1 and CDR2 from the germline V gene are SGHRS and YFSETQ. The CDR3 region is CASSFSLAGDGETQYF. CDR3 sequence (DNA): TGCGCCAGCAGCTTTTCCCTAGCGGGGGATGGGGAGACCCAGTACTTC.

This clonotype was counted a few times. The rearrangement links TRBV6-5 to TRBJ1-2; possible D gene TRBD1, 5 bases. The CDR3 totals 13 residues. CDR1 and CDR2 (germline): MNHEY, SVGAGI. The ends were cut back, 0 bases at V and 8 bases at J, with 10 bases in the middle. The CDR3 sequence is CASSYSGGVGYTF. DNA of the CDR3: TGTGCCAGCAGTTACTCAGGAGGGGTCGGCTACACCTTC.

This clonotype was detected only a few times. The chain couples TRBV20-1 to TRBJ1-5, with TRBD1 identical over 10 bases. This CDR3 has 13 amino acids. The junction had 7 bases not matched to a gene; V was cut back by 7 bases and J by 7 bases. Germline V gene data show CDR1 as DFQATT and CDR2 as SNEGSKA (reference sequence). The CDR3 DNA sequence: TGCAGTGTTAACCGGGACAGGGGCCAGCCCCAGCATTTT. Encoded protein: CSVNRDRGQPQHF.

This clonotype has a handful of counts. The chain couples TRBV19 to TRBJ2-2; 7 bases line up with TRBD1. Looked up from germline, CDR1 is LNHDA and CDR2 is SQIVND (reference sequence). V lost 11 bases to trimming and J lost 0 bases; unmatched junction nucleotides: 6. The CDR3 covers 14 residues. The CDR3 DNA sequence: TGTGCCGGCCAACAGGGGTCGAACACCGGGGAGCTGTTTTTT. Encoded protein: CAGQQGSNTGELFF.

This sequence joins TRBV6-1 and TRBJ1-3, with D perhaps TRBD1 (5 bases). This CDR3 region has 15 residues. The germline gives CDR1 MNHNS, CDR2 SASEGT. Trimming shortened V by 3 bases and J by 1 base, and 10 bases separated the two germline ends. CDR3 bases: TGTGCCAGCAGTGACAGGGTATCATCTGGAAACACCATATATTTT. It specifies CASSDRVSSGNTIYF.

This chain links TRBV3-1 with TRBJ1-5, with no clear D. The V gene's germline CDR1 is LGHDT and CDR2 YNNKEL (reference sequence). This CDR3 spans 12 amino acids. V was shortened by 1 base and J by 7 bases, with 5 bases between the two germline ends. CDR3 sequence: CASSQGGQPQHF. DNA of the CDR3: TGTGCCAGCAGCCAAGGAGGGCAGCCCCAGCATTTT.

This chain joins TRBV5-1 and TRBJ2-5; D is unclear. V lost 0 bases to trimming and J lost 2 bases, with 8 bases between them. The CDR3 runs to 14 residues. The V gene's germline CDR1 is SGHRS and CDR2 YFSETQ. In nucleotides, the CDR3 is TGCGCCAGCAGCTTGGTCGGGCGGCAAGAGACCCAGTACTTC. Protein product: CASSLVGRQETQYF.

This chain links TRBV18 with TRBJ1-1; possibly TRBD1 for D (5 bases). The CDR3 totals 16 residues. Germline V gene data show CDR1 as KGHSH and CDR2 as LQKENI. Trimming pared 4 bases from V and 5 bases from J, leaving 20 bases between. Here the CDR3 reads CASSLGDVGLRTEAFF. The CDR3 nucleotides are TGTGCCAGCTCACTCGGGGACGTGGGGCTGAGAACTGAAGCTTTCTTT.

The V gene is TRBV6-1, the J gene TRBJ1-5; perhaps TRBD1 as D (6 bases). This CDR3 has 14 residues. Per the germline V gene, CDR1 is MNHNS and CDR2 is SASEGT. The V and J ends lost 6 bases and 5 bases respectively, with 14 bases between them. CDR3 amino acids: CASRGPQGDQPQHF. CDR3 in DNA: TGTGCCAGCAGGGGACCACAGGGCGATCAGCCCCAGCATTTT.

The V and J genes are TRBV5-6 and TRBJ2-7; D is perhaps TRBD1 (5 bases). Trimming took 0 bases from V and 0 from J, leaving 10 bases between them. The CDR3 has 15 amino acids. The germline V gene has CDR1 SGHDT and CDR2 YYEEEE. Here the CDR3 reads CASSLGQSSSYEQYF. As DNA, the CDR3 is TGTGCCAGCAGCTTGGGACAGTCGAGCTCCTACGAGCAGTACTTC. Supplemented by reference TRBV5-6 and TRBJ2-7, the full variable domain reads DAGVTQSPTHLIKTRGQQVTLRCSPKSGHDTVSWYQQALGQGPQFIFQYYEEEERQRGNFPDRFSGHQFPNYSSELNVNALLLGDSALYLCASSLGQSSSYEQYFGPGTRLTVT.

The chain carries TRBV5-4 and TRBJ1-2, with unresolved D. V was trimmed by 4 bases and J by 5 bases, leaving 18 bases between them. This CDR3 is built from 15 residues. Germline V gene lookup returns CDR1 SGHNT and CDR2 YYREEE (reference sequence). The CDR3 region is CASSPDRVVGYGYTF. In DNA form, the CDR3 reads TGTGCCAGCAGCCCCGACCGGGTAGTAGGTTATGGCTACACCTTC.

This clonotype was seen more than once but under ten times. The chain recombines TRBV2 with TRBJ2-1; tentatively, D is TRBD1 or TRBD2 (5 bases each). Germline V gene lookup returns CDR1 SNHLY and CDR2 FYNNEI. CDR3 length equals 15 residues. The V end was cut by 4 bases, the J end by 4 bases, with 14 bases between. This CDR3 reads CASSGGSGGYNEQFF. CDR3 in DNA: TGTGCCAGCAGTGGGGGCAGCGGAGGTTACAATGAGCAGTTCTTC.